This TCR beta chain appears in the sequencing data of a study of monozygotic twins with inflammatory bowel disease. Using the 5' RACE reads, TCRdb records one entry per CDR3 protein without DNA. This sample's table has 200,000 to 250,000 distinct CDR3 sequences. The V gene's germline CDR1 is SQVTM and CDR2 ANQGSEA. The CDR3 contains 12 residues. This TCR derives from a human donor with ulcerative colitis or Crohn's disease, or a healthy co-twin of an affected twin (not recorded which). This sequence joins TRBV29-1 and TRBJ2-3. The sample comprised blood. The CDR3 here is CSVEENLDTQYF.